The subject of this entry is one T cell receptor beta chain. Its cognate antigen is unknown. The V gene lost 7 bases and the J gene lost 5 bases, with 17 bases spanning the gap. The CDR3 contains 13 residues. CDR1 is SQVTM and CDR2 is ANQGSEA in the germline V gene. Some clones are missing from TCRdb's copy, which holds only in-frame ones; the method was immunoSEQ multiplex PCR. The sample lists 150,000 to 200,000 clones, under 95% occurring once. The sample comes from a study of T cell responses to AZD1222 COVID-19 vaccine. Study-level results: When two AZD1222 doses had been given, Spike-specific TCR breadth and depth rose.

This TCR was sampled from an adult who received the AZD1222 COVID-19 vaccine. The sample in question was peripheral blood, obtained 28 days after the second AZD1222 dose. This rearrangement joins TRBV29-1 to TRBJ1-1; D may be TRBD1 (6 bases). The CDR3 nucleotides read TGCAGCGGAAGGGGGGGGGAGAGGACTGAAGCTTTCTTT. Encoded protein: CSGRGGERTEAFF.